This TCR beta chain was sequenced in a study of shared clonotypes between healthy human individuals. The table came from immunoSEQ multiplex PCR; TCRdb's copy has only in-frame clones and leaves some out. The sample lists a few million clones, roughly nine tenths seen once, with roughly 0.13% in the top ten. The study's findings and limits: Sampling involved blood alone; tissue repertoires likely differ.

CDR3 length equals 12 residues. V was trimmed by 6 bases and J by 7 bases, leaving 12 bases between them. Looked up from germline, CDR1 is KGHSH and CDR2 is LQKENI. With regard to this clone: The antigen remains unidentified.

The chain joins TRBV18 to TRBJ2-5, with no clear D. The TCR sequence derives from a man aged 18 to 29 in good health. The material sequenced was naive CD4+ T cells sorted from blood. Stated subset: CD45RA+ positively selected. CDR3 loop: CASSQRTGTQYF. CDR3 nucleotides: TGTGCCAGCTCTCAACGGACGGGGACCCAGTACTTC.